Shown below are 28 T cell receptor beta chains from a single sample sequenced in a study of shared clonotypes between healthy human individuals. Clones were read by immunoSEQ multiplex PCR, and TCRdb kept only the in-frame ones, dropping some. The sample consists of about 450,000 clones, 79% of them appearing once. The sequenced material came from PBMCs. These receptors were taken from a woman aged 35 to 49 in good health. Some clones in this sample may be carry-over from other donors' samples.

The sample holds a few counts of this clone. The chain employs TRBV7-2 and TRBJ2-3, with 10 bases that match TRBD2. There are 17 residues in the CDR3. V dropped 1 base and J dropped 4; count of bases not matched to a gene: 8. Germline CDR1 reads SGHTA; CDR2 reads FQGNSA. CDR3 nucleotides: TGTGCCAGCAGCTTAGGAGTAGCGGGAGGTGCTGCAGATACGCAGTATTTT. Amino acid sequence: CASSLGVAGGAADTQYF.

This chain connects TRBV19 to TRBJ1-1; D possibly corresponds to TRBD1 (6 bases). Germline assignment: CDR1 LNHDA and CDR2 SQIVND (reference sequence). There are 16 residues in the CDR3. Between the trimmed V and J ends, which lost 6 bases and 7 bases, there was a span of 24 bases. For the CDR3, the DNA is TGTGCCAGTAGGGGAAACAGGGCCGATACCTTGCATGAAGCTTTCTTT. Translating gives CASRGNRADTLHEAFF. Drawing the rest from reference TRBV19 and TRBJ1-1, the complete variable domain is DGGITQSPKYLFRKEGQNVTLSCEQNLNHDAMYWYRQDPGQGLRLIYYSQIVNDFQKGDIAEGYSVSREKKESFPLTVTSAQKNPTAFYLCASRGNRADTLHEAFFGQGTRLTVV.

This CDR3 is CASSFKGGAGEETQYF. CDR3 coding DNA: TGTGCCAGCAGCTTTAAGGGGGGAGCGGGAGAAGAGACCCAGTACTTC. This chain joins TRBV7-9 and TRBJ2-5; 8 bases match TRBD2. There are 16 residues in the CDR3. Germline CDR1 SEHNR, CDR2 FQNEAQ (reference sequence). V gave up 3 bases and J gave up 3 bases; unmatched junction bases: 9.

The rearrangement uses TRBV5-1 and TRBJ1-5; a weak D match, TRBD1 (6 bases). The ends were cut back, 1 base at V and 2 bases at J, with 13 bases in the middle. This CDR3 region has 16 residues. CDR1 is SGHRS and CDR2 is YFSETQ in the germline V gene. This CDR3 reads CASSLFGGEGNQPQHF. The DNA of the CDR3 is TGCGCCAGCAGCTTGTTTGGGGGCGAGGGCAATCAGCCCCAGCATTTT.

Remarks on this clone: At the DNA level, this CDR3 is encoded by other sequences in the same sample as well. The CDR3 protein is CASSLDPGQETQYF. In DNA, the CDR3 is TGTGCCAGCAGCTTAGATCCGGGTCAAGAGACCCAGTACTTC. The gene calls are TRBV7-2 and TRBJ2-5, with D uncertain. V was pared by 1 base and J by 2 bases, with 8 bases between. The CDR3 runs 14 residues. Germline values: CDR1 SGHTA, CDR2 FQGNSA. Full variable domain (remainder filled in from reference TRBV7-2 and TRBJ2-5): GAGVSQSPSNKVTEKGKDVELRCDPISGHTALYWYRQSLGQGLEFLIYFQGNSAPDKSGLPSDRFSAERTGGSVSTLTIQRTQQEDSAVYLCASSLDPGQETQYFGPGTRLLVL.

This sequence joins TRBV5-4 and TRBJ2-3; D possibly corresponds to TRBD1 (6 bases). Trimming shortened V by 4 bases and J by 0 bases, and 12 bases separated the two germline ends. CDR1 SGHNT and CDR2 YYREEE come from the germline V gene (reference sequence). The CDR3 totals 15 residues. CDR3 protein: CASSQTGISTDTQYF. The CDR3 DNA reads as TGTGCCAGCAGCCAGACAGGCATTAGCACAGATACGCAGTATTTT.

This clone was counted a few times. The chain joins TRBV29-1 to TRBJ1-2; possible D gene TRBD1, 6 bases. This CDR3 is 11 amino acids long. With 4 bases removed from V and 6 bases from J, the gap between germline ends came to 9 bases. The germline V gene has CDR1 SQVTM and CDR2 ANQGSEA. The CDR3 region is CSVGAGDGYTF. CDR3 DNA sequence: TGCAGCGTTGGGGCAGGGGATGGCTACACCTTC.

J is TRBJ2-4 and V is TRBV28; 8 positions agree with TRBD2. This CDR3 is 15 amino acids long. Germline CDR1 MDHEN, CDR2 SYDVKM. J was trimmed by 9 bases and V by 5 bases; bases with no gene match: 12. CDR3 in DNA: TGTGCCAGCAGTCCGGGGGGGCTAGATTCTGGCATTCAGTACTTC. Residues: CASSPGGLDSGIQYF.

The CDR3 loop is CASSFGQIYGYTF. DNA for the CDR3: TGTGCCAGCAGTTTCGGACAGATCTATGGCTACACCTTC. The chain joins TRBV28 to TRBJ1-2; D is perhaps TRBD1 (6 bases). CDR3 length equals 13 residues. V lost 3 bases to trimming and J lost 4 bases, with 9 bases between them. Germline loops: CDR1 MDHEN, CDR2 SYDVKM.

This chain connects TRBV28 to TRBJ2-7; D is undetermined. Germline values: CDR1 MDHEN, CDR2 SYDVKM. The CDR3 is made up of 14 amino acids. Trimming shortened V by 5 bases and J by 2 bases, and 13 bases separated the two germline ends. CDR3: CASSPPPTAYEQYF. CDR3 nucleotide sequence: TGTGCCAGCAGTCCCCCCCCCACAGCCTACGAGCAGTACTTC.

As regards this clone: The junction departs from germline at one end; a sequencing error may be responsible. This chain joins TRBV7-7 and TRBJ2-5, with a possible D match to TRBD1 (6 bases). The CDR3 is made up of 15 amino acids. The germline gives CDR1 SSHAT, CDR2 FNYEAQ (reference sequence). The CDR3 coding sequence is TGTGCTAGCAGCTTAGGGGGACGGATACAAGAGACCCAGTACTTC. Protein sequence: CASSLGGRIQETQYF.

The chain combines TRBV7-2 with TRBJ2-1; 7 bases map to TRBD2. Germline V gene data show CDR1 as SGHTA and CDR2 as FQGNSA. The CDR3 covers 15 residues. J was trimmed by 1 base and V by 5 bases; bases with no gene match: 5. The DNA for the CDR3 is TGTGCCAGCAGCGCGCTAGCGGCTTCCTACAATGAGCAGTTCTTC. It codes for CASSALAASYNEQFF.

The chain employs TRBV7-2 and TRBJ2-7; D unresolved. Trimming stripped 0 bases from V and 6 bases from J, with 15 bases between. CDR3 length: 15 residues. Germline CDR1 reads SGHTA; CDR2 reads FQGNSA. The DNA for the CDR3 is TGTGCCAGCAGCTTAGCTGGCAGTTTAAGAAGCGAGCAGTACTTC. It codes for CASSLAGSLRSEQYF.

The genes are TRBV20-1 and TRBJ2-7; D is ambiguous. Looked up from germline, CDR1 is DFQATT and CDR2 is SNEGSKA (reference sequence). The germline V and J ends were trimmed by 3 bases and 5 bases, with 5 bases remaining between them. This CDR3 spans 10 amino acids. The CDR3 nucleotides are TGCAGTGCTAGTTGGCACGAGCAGTACTTC. The encoded protein is CSASWHEQYF.

The rearrangement joins TRBV2 to TRBJ2-2; D possibly corresponds to TRBD2 (5 bases). V was pared by 9 bases and J by 4 bases, with 9 bases between. The germline gives CDR1 SNHLY, CDR2 FYNNEI. This CDR3 spans 12 amino acids. CDR3 amino acids: CARLDFTGELFF. The DNA for the CDR3 is TGTGCCAGGTTGGACTTCACCGGGGAGCTGTTTTTT.

V is TRBV6-5 and J is TRBJ1-2, with unresolved D. CDR1 is MNHEY and CDR2 is SVGAGI in the germline V gene. This CDR3 contains 13 residues. The V end lost 6 bases, the J end lost 4 bases, and 12 bases lay between the germline ends. The CDR3 here is CASRCRKTYGYTF. CDR3 coding DNA: TGTGCCAGCAGATGTAGAAAGACCTATGGCTACACCTTC.

The J gene is TRBJ2-7, the V gene TRBV7-9, with D perhaps matching TRBD2 (6 bases). This CDR3 comprises 13 residues. Germline V CDR1 and CDR2: SEHNR, FQNEAQ (reference sequence). V lost 5 bases to trimming and J lost 2 bases, with 10 bases between them. In DNA form, the CDR3 reads TGTGCCAGCAGCCCGAGCGGGCCCTACGAGCAGTACTTC. Its translation: CASSPSGPYEQYF.

V usage is TRBV27 and J usage is TRBJ1-6; unclear D gene. Germline assignment: CDR1 MNHEY and CDR2 SMNVEV (reference sequence). The CDR3 extends over 13 amino acids. Trimming left V 2 bases short and J 7 bases short, with 6 bases between. The CDR3 loop reads CASSLRPNSPLHF. CDR3 coding DNA: TGTGCCAGCAGTTTAAGACCGAATTCACCCCTCCACTTT.

This clone was seen once. The J gene is TRBJ2-7, the V gene TRBV25-1, with 8 nucleotides matching TRBD2. The CDR3 is 12 amino acids. Germline V gene sequence: CDR1 MGHDK, CDR2 SYGVNS. After removal of 3 bases from V and 13 bases from J, the junction contained 8 bases not matched to a gene. The CDR3 sequence: CASSEAGTREYF. The CDR3 DNA follows: TGTGCCAGCAGTGAGGCAGGGACTAGAGAATACTTC.

The rearrangement links TRBV28 to TRBJ1-1; D gene unclear. The CDR3 has 12 amino acids. CDR1 is MDHEN and CDR2 is SYDVKM in the germline V gene. The germline V and J ends were trimmed by 11 bases and 0 bases, with 10 bases remaining between them. In nucleotides, the CDR3 is TGTGCCGTCTTGCTTATGAACACTGAAGCTTTCTTT. Encoded protein: CAVLLMNTEAFF.

Here the CDR3 DNA reads TGTGCCAGCAGCTTGGAGGGGGCGTTCAGGGGCTACACCTTC. This sequence encodes CASSLEGAFRGYTF. This rearrangement joins TRBV5-4 to TRBJ1-2; 7 bases are shared with TRBD1. Looked up from germline, CDR1 is SGHNT and CDR2 is YYREEE (reference sequence). This CDR3 has 14 residues. Trimming cost V 0 bases and J 8 bases; bases outside gene matches: 7.

For this clone: A much bigger clone sits one base away, suggesting this may be a read error. The sample has other DNA sequences that encode this CDR3 too. The CDR3 DNA follows: TGCGCCAGCAGCCCCGGGACAGGAGGTCGGTCAAACACTGAAGCTTTCTTT. Translated: CASSPGTGGRSNTEAFF. The chain employs TRBV5-1 and TRBJ1-1, with 8 bases that match TRBD1. CDR1 and CDR2 (germline): SGHRS, YFSETQ. The J segment lost 2 bases and the V segment lost 4 bases, leaving 13 bases of the junction unmatched. The CDR3 spans 17 residues.

Only one count was recorded for this clone. The CDR3 spells CATSSGGSSGRSEQYF. In DNA, the CDR3 is TGTGCCACCAGCAGTGGGGGGAGTAGCGGGAGATCCGAGCAGTACTTC. The rearrangement uses TRBV15 and TRBJ2-7, with 9 bases aligning to TRBD2. The CDR3 runs 16 residues. Trimming at V came to 3 bases and at J to 6 bases, leaving 12 bases not matched to a gene. Germline CDR1 reads LNHNV; CDR2 reads YYDKDF (reference sequence).

The V call is TRBV28, the J call TRBJ1-4, with TRBD1 identical over 10 bases. This CDR3 contains 15 residues. V was pared by 5 bases and J by 8 bases, with 8 bases of the junction left unmatched. Looked up from germline, CDR1 is MDHEN and CDR2 is SYDVKM. The CDR3: CASSARGTGVEKLFF. For the CDR3, the DNA is TGTGCCAGCAGTGCCCGCGGGACAGGGGTAGAAAAACTGTTTTTT.

The J gene is TRBJ2-2, the V gene TRBV19; 10 bases align to TRBD1. The CDR3 runs 14 residues. The ends lost 5 bases at V and 6 bases at J; junction bases unmatched: 3. Germline values: CDR1 LNHDA, CDR2 SQIVND (reference sequence). The CDR3 here is CASSPGQGAGELFF. CDR3 coding DNA: TGTGCCAGTAGTCCAGGACAGGGGGCCGGGGAGCTGTTTTTT.

The V call is TRBV28, the J call TRBJ2-2, with D possibly TRBD2 on 7 matching bases. The CDR3 has 15 residues. The V gene lost 8 bases and the J gene lost 2 bases, with 15 bases spanning the gap. Germline V lookup: CDR1 MDHEN, CDR2 SYDVKM. The CDR3 region has the DNA TGTGCCAGCCTCATGGGGGGGCTCAACACCGGGGAGCTGTTTTTT. It is translated as CASLMGGLNTGELFF.

V is TRBV5-1 and J is TRBJ2-1, with 8 bases identical to TRBD2. J lost 4 bases, V lost 0 bases, and 6 bases had no gene match. Germline CDR1 reads SGHRS; CDR2 reads YFSETQ. There are 16 residues in the CDR3. The CDR3 reads CASSLAGSGVYNEQFF. CDR3 DNA sequence: TGCGCCAGCAGCTTGGCAGGTAGCGGGGTTTACAATGAGCAGTTCTTC.

V usage is TRBV28 and J usage is TRBJ1-2; no clear D. CDR3 size: 12 residues. CDR1 is MDHEN, CDR2 SYDVKM, per germline. V lost 3 bases to trimming and J lost 5 bases, with 7 bases between them. The chain's CDR3 is CASSFVGYGYTF. The CDR3 DNA sequence: TGTGCCAGCAGTTTTGTGGGGTATGGCTACACCTTC.